Listed below are T cell receptor beta chains from one sample, sequenced in a study of CD8+CD57+ T cells in acquired aplastic anemia. TCRdb used MiXCR to reprocess the reads, holding one entry per CDR3 protein. The sample has approximately 190,000 distinct CDR3 sequences; roughly half are singletons. The specimen was sorted CD4+, CD8+, or CD8+CD57+ T cells (not recorded which) from PBMCs. These receptors were collected from a human donor with aplastic anemia. The conserved cysteine and the conserved F or W are not part of the CDR3 here. The D gene is left open where the match is weak.

v_call	d_call	j_call	cdr3_aa
TRBV6-1	NA	TRBJ2-7	ASSRDRLYEQY
TRBV20-1	NA	TRBJ2-5	SASGPQETQY
TRBV2	NA	TRBJ1-1	ASKFRGNTEAF
TRBV24-1	NA	TRBJ2-2	ATSVILGNTGELF
TRBV19	NA	TRBJ1-6	ASSPPVNSPLH
TRBV9	TRBD1	TRBJ1-4	ASSRGAGGSANEKLF
TRBV4-2	TRBD2	TRBJ2-2	ASSQDRAGESGDLF
TRBV2	NA	TRBJ2-2	ASSNDGTGELF
TRBV7-3	NA	TRBJ2-5	ASSTRQQETQY
TRBV7-3	NA	TRBJ2-1	ASSLQLGGGLREQF
TRBV10-2	TRBD2	TRBJ2-5	ASSERTSGETQY
TRBV9	TRBD2	TRBJ2-1	ASSVGTSGPYNEQF
TRBV7-9	TRBD1	TRBJ1-2	ASSVTGGGYGYT
TRBV7-9	NA	TRBJ2-5	ASSLAAETQY
TRBV11-2	NA	TRBJ1-4	ASSFRRVGEKLF
TRBV15	TRBD1	TRBJ2-7	ATSGDSESYEQY
TRBV7-2	TRBD2	TRBJ2-7	ASSLDGRDVEQY
TRBV9	TRBD2	TRBJ2-2	ASSVSGLVLTGELF
TRBV7-9	TRBD2	TRBJ2-5	ASSQTGGNQETQY
TRBV9	NA	TRBJ1-1	ASSVGPIDTEAF
TRBV5-5	NA	TRBJ2-7	ASSLIWGEQY
TRBV10-1	TRBD1	TRBJ2-2	ASSESRQGVGELF
TRBV6-5	NA	TRBJ2-7	ASSYSGRTSSYEQY
TRBV10-3	TRBD1	TRBJ1-1	AISESTGGGTEAF
TRBV11-1	TRBD1	TRBJ1-2	ASSLAGTEDNYGYT
TRBV19	NA	TRBJ2-1	ASNRSSYNEQF
TRBV4-3	NA	TRBJ2-2	ASSQDRWLVDSTGELF
TRBV24-1	TRBD2	TRBJ2-3	ATSDVGLALTDTQY